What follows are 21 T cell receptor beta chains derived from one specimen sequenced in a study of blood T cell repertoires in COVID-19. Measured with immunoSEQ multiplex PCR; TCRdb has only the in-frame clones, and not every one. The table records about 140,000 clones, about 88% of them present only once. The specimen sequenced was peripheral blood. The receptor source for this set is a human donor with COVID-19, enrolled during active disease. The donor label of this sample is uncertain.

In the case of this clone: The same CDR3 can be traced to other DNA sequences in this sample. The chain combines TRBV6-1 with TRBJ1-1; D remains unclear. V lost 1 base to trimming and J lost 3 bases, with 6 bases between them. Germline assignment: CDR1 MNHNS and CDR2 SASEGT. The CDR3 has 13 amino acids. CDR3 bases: TGTGCCAGCAGTGAAGGGAGGTACACTGAAGCTTTCTTT. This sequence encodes CASSEGRYTEAFF.

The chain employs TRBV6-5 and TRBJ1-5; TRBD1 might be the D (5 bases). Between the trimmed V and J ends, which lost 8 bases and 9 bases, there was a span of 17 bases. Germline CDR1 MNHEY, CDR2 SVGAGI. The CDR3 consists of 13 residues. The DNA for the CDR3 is TGTGCCAGCTGCAGAGCGAAGGGGCGGCCCCAGCATTTT. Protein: CASCRAKGRPQHF.

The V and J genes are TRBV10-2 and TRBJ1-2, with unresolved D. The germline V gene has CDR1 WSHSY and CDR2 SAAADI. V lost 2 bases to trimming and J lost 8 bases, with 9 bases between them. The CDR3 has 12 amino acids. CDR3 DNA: TGCGCCAGCAGTGAGCTTTCGCAGGGCTACACCTTC. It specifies CASSELSQGYTF.

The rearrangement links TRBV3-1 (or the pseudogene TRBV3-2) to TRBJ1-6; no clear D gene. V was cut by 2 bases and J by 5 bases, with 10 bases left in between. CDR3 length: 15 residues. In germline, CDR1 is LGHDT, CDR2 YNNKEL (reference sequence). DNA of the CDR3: TGTGCCAGCAGCCAAAGAGGTCCAGATAATTCACCCCTCCACTTT. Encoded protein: CASSQRGPDNSPLHF.

The CDR3 region is CASSSGLAGAKNIQYF. The CDR3 nucleotides read TGTGCCAGCAGCTCAGGACTAGCGGGAGCCAAAAACATTCAGTACTTC. V gene TRBV13 combines with J gene TRBJ2-4; 11 nucleotides match TRBD2. Germline values: CDR1 PRHDT, CDR2 FYEKMQ (reference sequence). The CDR3 runs 16 residues. The V segment lost 4 bases and the J segment 0 bases; nucleotides outside the gene matches: 2.

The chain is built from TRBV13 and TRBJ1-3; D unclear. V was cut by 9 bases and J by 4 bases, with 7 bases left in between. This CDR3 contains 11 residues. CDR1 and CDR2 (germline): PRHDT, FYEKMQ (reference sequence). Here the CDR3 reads CARAGGNTIYF. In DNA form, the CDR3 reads TGTGCCAGAGCAGGAGGAAACACCATATATTTT.

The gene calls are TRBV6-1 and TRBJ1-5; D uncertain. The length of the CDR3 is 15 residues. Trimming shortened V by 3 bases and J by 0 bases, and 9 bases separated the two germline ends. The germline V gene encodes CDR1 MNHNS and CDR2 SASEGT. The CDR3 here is CASSDAFYSNQPQHF. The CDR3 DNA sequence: TGTGCCAGCAGTGACGCATTCTATAGCAATCAGCCCCAGCATTTT.

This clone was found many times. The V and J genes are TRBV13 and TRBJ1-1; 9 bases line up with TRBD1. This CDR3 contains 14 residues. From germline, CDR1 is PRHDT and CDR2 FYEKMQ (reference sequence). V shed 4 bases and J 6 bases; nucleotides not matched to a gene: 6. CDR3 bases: TGTGCCAGCAGCTCGGACAGGGGATACGCTGAAGCTTTCTTT. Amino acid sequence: CASSSDRGYAEAFF.

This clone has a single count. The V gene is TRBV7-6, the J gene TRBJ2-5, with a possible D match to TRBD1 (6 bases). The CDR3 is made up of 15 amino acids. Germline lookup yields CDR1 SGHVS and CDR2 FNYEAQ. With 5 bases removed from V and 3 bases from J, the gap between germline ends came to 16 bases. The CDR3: CASSKGQLGKETQYF. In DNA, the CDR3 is TGTGCCAGCAGCAAAGGACAGTTGGGCAAAGAGACCCAGTACTTC. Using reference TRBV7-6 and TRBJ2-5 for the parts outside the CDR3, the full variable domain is GAGVSQSPRYKVTKRGQDVALRCDPISGHVSLYWYRQALGQGPEFLTYFNYEAQQDKSGLPNDRFSAERPEGSISTLTIQRTEQRDSAMYRCASSKGQLGKETQYFGPGTRLLVL.

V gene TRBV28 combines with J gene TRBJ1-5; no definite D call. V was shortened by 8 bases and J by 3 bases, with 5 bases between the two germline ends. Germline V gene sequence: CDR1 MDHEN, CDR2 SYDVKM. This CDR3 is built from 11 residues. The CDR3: CASQNNQPQHF. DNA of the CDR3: TGTGCCAGCCAGAACAATCAGCCCCAGCATTTT.

CDR3 region: CASSEGSGGEGEQFF. The CDR3 region has the DNA TGTGCCAGCAGTGAGGGTAGCGGAGGAGAGGGTGAGCAGTTCTTC. The chain has TRBV6-4 and TRBJ2-1; a possible D gene is TRBD2 (6 bases). The V end was cut by 3 bases, the J end by 9 bases, with 18 bases between. The CDR3 runs to 15 residues. The V gene's germline CDR1 is MRHNA and CDR2 SNTAGT.

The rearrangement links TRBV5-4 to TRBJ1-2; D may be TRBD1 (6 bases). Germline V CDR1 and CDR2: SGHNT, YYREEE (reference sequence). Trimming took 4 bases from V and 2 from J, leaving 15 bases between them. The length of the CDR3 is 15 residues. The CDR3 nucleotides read TGTGCCAGCAGCAGAGACAGGCCAGAAAACTATGGCTACACCTTC. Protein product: CASSRDRPENYGYTF.

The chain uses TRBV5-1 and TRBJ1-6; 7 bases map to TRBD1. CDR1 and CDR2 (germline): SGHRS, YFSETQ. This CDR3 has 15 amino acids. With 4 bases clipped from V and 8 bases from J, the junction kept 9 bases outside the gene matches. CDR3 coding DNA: TGCGCCAGCAGCCTAGGGGGACAGCAACATTCACCCCTCCACTTT. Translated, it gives CASSLGGQQHSPLHF.

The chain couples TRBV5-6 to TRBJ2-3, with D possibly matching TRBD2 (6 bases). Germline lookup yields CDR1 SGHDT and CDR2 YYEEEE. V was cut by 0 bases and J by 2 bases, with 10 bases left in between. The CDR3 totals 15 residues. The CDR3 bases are TGTGCCAGCAGCTTGGCGGGGACTGACACAGATACGCAGTATTTT. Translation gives CASSLAGTDTDTQYF.

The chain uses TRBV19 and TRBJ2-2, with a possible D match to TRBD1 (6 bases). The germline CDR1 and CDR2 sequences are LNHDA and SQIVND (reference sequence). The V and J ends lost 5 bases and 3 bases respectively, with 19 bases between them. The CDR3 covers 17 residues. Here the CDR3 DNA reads TGTGCCAGTAGTCCGGGACACAGAACGTTCGACACCGGGGAGCTGTTTTTT. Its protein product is CASSPGHRTFDTGELFF. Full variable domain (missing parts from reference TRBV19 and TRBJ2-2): DGGITQSPKYLFRKEGQNVTLSCEQNLNHDAMYWYRQDPGQGLRLIYYSQIVNDFQKGDIAEGYSVSREKKESFPLTVTSAQKNPTAFYLCASSPGHRTFDTGELFFGEGSRLTVL.

The CDR3 loop reads CASSEVGENTEAFF. The DNA of the CDR3 is TGTGCCAGCAGTGAAGTCGGGGAGAACACTGAAGCTTTCTTT. This chain uses TRBV2 with TRBJ1-1, with D uncertain. V was cut by 1 base and J by 1 base, with 7 bases left in between. The CDR3 consists of 14 residues. Germline CDR1 and CDR2: SNHLY and FYNNEI.

CDR3 nucleotide sequence: TGTGCCAGCAGCAAAGTAGGCGGGCCCTACGAGCAGTACTTC. It yields the protein CASSKVGGPYEQYF. The chain joins TRBV21-1 to TRBJ2-7; no check of the table's D call, TRBD2, against the DNA was made. TRBV21-1 is tagged as a pseudogene. CDR3 length equals 14 residues.

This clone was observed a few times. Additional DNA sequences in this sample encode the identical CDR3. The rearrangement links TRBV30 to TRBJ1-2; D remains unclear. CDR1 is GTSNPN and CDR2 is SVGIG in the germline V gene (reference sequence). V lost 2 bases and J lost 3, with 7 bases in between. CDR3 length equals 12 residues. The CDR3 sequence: CAWSYGDYGYTF. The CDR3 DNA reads TGTGCCTGGAGTTACGGGGACTATGGCTACACCTTC.

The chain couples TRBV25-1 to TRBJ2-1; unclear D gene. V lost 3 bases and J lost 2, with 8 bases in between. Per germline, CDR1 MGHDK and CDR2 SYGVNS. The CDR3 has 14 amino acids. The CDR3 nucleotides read TGTGCCAGCAGTGAGAATGGGCCCTACAATGAGCAGTTCTTC. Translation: CASSENGPYNEQFF.

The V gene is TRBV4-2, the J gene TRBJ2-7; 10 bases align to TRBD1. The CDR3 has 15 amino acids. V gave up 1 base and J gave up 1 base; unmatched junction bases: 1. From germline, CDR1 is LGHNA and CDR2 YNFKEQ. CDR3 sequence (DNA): TGTGCCAGCAGCCAAGGACAGGGGGCGTCCTACGAGCAGTACTTC. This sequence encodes CASSQGQGASYEQYF.

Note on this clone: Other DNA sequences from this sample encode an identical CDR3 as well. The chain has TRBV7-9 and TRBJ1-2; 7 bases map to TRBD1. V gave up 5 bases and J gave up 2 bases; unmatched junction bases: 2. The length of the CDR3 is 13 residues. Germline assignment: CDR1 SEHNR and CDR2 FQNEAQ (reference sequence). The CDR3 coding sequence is TGTGCCAGCAGCCCACAGGGGAACTATGGCTACACCTTC. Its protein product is CASSPQGNYGYTF.